Listed here are 2 T cell receptor beta chains from one sample, sequenced in a study of T cells in Graves' hyperthyroidism and ophthalmopathy. The investigators amplified TCR beta CDR3 regions from RNA transcripts. HTBI primers were employed in a first-round RT-PCR of the TCR CDR3. One entry per CDR3 protein, called by TCRdb with MiXCR from the multiplex PCR reads. The repertoire holds some 490,000 distinct CDR3 sequences, approximately 23% seen once, with around 54% in the top ten. Sequenced material: blood. The receptors originated from a woman in her sixties or seventies with Graves' ophthalmopathy.

This clonotype was observed at least ten times. The CDR3 DNA is TGTGCCAGCAGTGAACGGGGGCGCGGCAAAAACATTCAGTACTTC. Translation: CASSERGRGKNIQYF. The V gene is TRBV2, the J gene TRBJ2-4, with D tentatively TRBD1 or TRBD2 (6 bases each). This CDR3 spans 15 amino acids. Trimming took off 2 bases at V and 3 bases at J, with 11 bases between the two ends. Germline assignment: CDR1 SNHLY and CDR2 FYNNEI.

The chain joins TRBV18 to TRBJ2-5; D is uncertain. CDR3 length equals 14 residues. Germline lookup yields CDR1 KGHSH and CDR2 LQKENI. V dropped 0 bases and J dropped 5 bases, with 10 bases sitting between them. CDR3 sequence reads: CASSPPSARETQYF. In DNA, the CDR3 is TGTGCCAGCTCACCACCGTCGGCCCGGGAGACCCAGTACTTC. The variable domain in full, completed from reference TRBV18 and TRBJ2-5, reads NAGVMQNPRHLVRRRGQEARLRCSPMKGHSHVYWYRQLPEEGLKFMVYLQKENIIDESGMPKERFSAEFPKEGPSILRIQQVVRGDSAAYFCASSPPSARETQYFGPGTRLLVL.